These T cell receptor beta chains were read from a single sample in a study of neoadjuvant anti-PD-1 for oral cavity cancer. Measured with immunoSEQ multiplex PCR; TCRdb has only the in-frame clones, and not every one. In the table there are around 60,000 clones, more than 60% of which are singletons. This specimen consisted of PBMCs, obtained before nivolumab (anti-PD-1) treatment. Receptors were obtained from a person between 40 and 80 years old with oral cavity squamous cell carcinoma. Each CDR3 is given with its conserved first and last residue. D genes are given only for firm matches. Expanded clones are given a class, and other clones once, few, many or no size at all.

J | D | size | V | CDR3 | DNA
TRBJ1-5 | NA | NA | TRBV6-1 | CASLTAHNQPQHF | TGTGCCAGCTTGACAGCTCACAATCAGCCCCAGCATTTT
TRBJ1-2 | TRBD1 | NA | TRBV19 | CASSVRTGTNYGYTF | TGTGCCAGTAGTGTTCGGACAGGAACTAACTATGGCTACACCTTC
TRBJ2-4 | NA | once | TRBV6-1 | CASSGISLDRRPAKNIQYF | TGTGCCAGCAGTGGAATCAGTTTGGACAGAAGGCCGGCCAAAAACATTCAGTACTTC
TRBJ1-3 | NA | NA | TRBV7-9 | CASSLDGSSGNTIYF | TGTGCCAGCAGCTTAGATGGCAGCTCTGGAAACACCATATATTTT
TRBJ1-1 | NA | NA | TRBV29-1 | CSVGGGRRTEAFF | TGCAGCGTCGGGGGAGGGCGTCGGACTGAAGCTTTCTTT
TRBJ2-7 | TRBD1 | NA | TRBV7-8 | CASSALQGDHVYEQYF | TGTGCCAGCAGCGCCTTACAGGGGGACCACGTCTACGAGCAGTACTTC
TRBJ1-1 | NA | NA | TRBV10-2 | CASSRGETEAFF | TGCGCCAGCAGTCGGGGGGAAACTGAAGCTTTCTTT
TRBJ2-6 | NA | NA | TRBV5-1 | CASSSYLSGANVLTF | TGCGCCAGCAGCTCTTACCTCAGTGGGGCCAACGTCCTGACTTTC
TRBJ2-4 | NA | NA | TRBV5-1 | CASSQAGAGLAKNIQYF | TGCGCCAGCAGCCAGGCGGGGGCCGGTCTAGCCAAAAACATTCAGTACTTC
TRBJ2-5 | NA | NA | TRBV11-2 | CASSLMAGPPPGTQYF | TGTGCCAGCAGCTTAATGGCAGGGCCCCCACCAGGGACCCAGTACTTC